This passage covers 14 T cell receptor beta chains from one sample sequenced in a study of Graves' ophthalmopathy and Graves' hyperthyroidism. The sequenced template was RNA, covering the TCR beta CDR3 region. RT-PCR in the first round used HTBI primers; a second-round multiplex PCR followed. TCRdb passed the multiplex PCR reads through MiXCR, listing each CDR3 protein once. The profile shows just over 400,000 distinct CDR3 sequences, roughly 21% of them singletons. What was sequenced was peripheral blood. The receptors stem from a woman aged 18-29 years with stable Graves' hyperthyroidism.

This clonotype was observed at least ten times. The genes are TRBV7-8 and TRBJ2-7; TRBD2 is a possible D gene (7 bases). V gave up 6 bases and J gave up 3 bases, with 12 bases separating them. CDR1 is SGHVS and CDR2 is FQNEAQ in the germline V gene. The CDR3 runs to 13 residues. In DNA form, the CDR3 reads TGTGCCAGCAGAGGGGGAGGGGACTACGAGCAGTACTTC. Translated: CASRGGGDYEQYF.

This clonotype was found a few times. The rearrangement uses TRBV6-2 or TRBV6-3 and TRBJ2-7, with D possibly TRBD1 on 5 matching bases. V was clipped by 2 bases and J by 2 bases, with 10 bases between them. Germline V gene lookup returns CDR1 MNHEY and CDR2 SVGEGT. The CDR3 totals 14 residues. The CDR3 here is CASSYQGPTYEQYF. As DNA, the CDR3 is TGTGCCAGCAGTTACCAGGGCCCAACCTACGAGCAGTACTTC.

This clonotype was seen at least ten times. The chain recombines TRBV6-2 or TRBV6-3 with TRBJ1-2; D is possibly TRBD1 (6 bases). The CDR3 has 16 amino acids. Germline V gives CDR1 MNHEY, CDR2 SVGEGT. Trimming shortened V by 2 bases and J by 7 bases, and 20 bases separated the two germline ends. DNA for the CDR3: TGTGCCAGCAGTTACCCCCCCGGCAGGGGACGGTCTGGCTACACCTTC. Amino acids: CASSYPPGRGRSGYTF.

This clonotype came up many times. The chain couples TRBV2 to TRBJ2-7; D perhaps matches TRBD1 (5 bases). The length of the CDR3 is 12 residues. Germline loops: CDR1 SNHLY, CDR2 FYNNEI. V was clipped by 6 bases and J by 1 base, with 7 bases between them. CDR3 sequence: CASSTGSYEQYF. In DNA form, the CDR3 reads TGTGCCAGCAGCACAGGTTCCTACGAGCAGTACTTC. Supplemented by reference TRBV2 and TRBJ2-7, the full variable domain reads EPEVTQTPSHQVTQMGQEVILRCVPISNHLYFYWYRQILGQKVEFLVSFYNNEISEKSEIFDDQFSVERPDGSNFTLKIRSTKLEDSAMYFCASSTGSYEQYFGPGTRLTVT.

About this clonotype: At one boundary the junction diverges from the germline segment, which might be a read error. The V gene is TRBV20-1, the J gene TRBJ1-1, with D tentatively TRBD1 (5 bases). The CDR3 extends over 14 amino acids. Germline V gene sequence: CDR1 DFQATT, CDR2 SNEGSKA (reference sequence). For the CDR3, the DNA is TGCTGTGCTAGCCCCGGGGGAATGAACACTGAAGCTTTCTTT. This gives the protein CCASPGGMNTEAFF.

This clonotype has a handful of counts. The chain couples TRBV10-3 to TRBJ2-2; the match to TRBD2 covers 10 bases. The CDR3 is 18 amino acids. The ends lost 4 bases at V and 5 bases at J; junction bases unmatched: 13. CDR1 and CDR2 from the germline V gene are ENHRY and SYGVKD. In DNA, the CDR3 is TGTGCCATCAGTGGTTCCAGCGGGAGGGCGGTAGAAACCGGGGAGCTGTTTTTT. Translation gives CAISGSSGRAVETGELFF.

This clonotype was recorded a few times. This sequence joins TRBV4-1 and TRBJ1-2; 7 bases match TRBD1. Germline V lookup: CDR1 MGHRA, CDR2 YSYEKL. V was clipped by 0 bases and J by 7 bases; unmatched bases: 11. This CDR3 is built from 16 residues. This CDR3 reads CASSQDVFEGALGYTF. The CDR3, as DNA: TGCGCCAGCAGCCAAGATGTATTTGAGGGGGCACTTGGCTACACCTTC.

The table lists this clonotype with a few counts. Being one base from a much bigger clone, this may be a read error. The CDR3 nucleotides read TGCGCCAGCAGCCAAGCGGGTTCCGAGACCAAGTACTTC. The encoded protein is CASSQAGSETKYF. The chain combines TRBV4-3 with TRBJ2-5, with D hard to call. CDR3 length equals 13 residues. Germline-derived CDR1 and CDR2 are LGHNA and YSLEER.

Note on this clonotype: A much larger clone differs from this one at a single base, so this may be a read error. Likely a read error: the CDR3 ends without its conserved phenylalanine or tryptophan. J is TRBJ2-7 and V is TRBV27; 7 bases match TRBD1. The germline CDR1 and CDR2 sequences are MNHEY and SMNVEV (reference sequence). CDR3 size: 16 residues. V gave up 6 bases and J gave up 3 bases; unmatched junction bases: 14. CDR3 sequence (DNA): TGTGCCAGCAGGGTGACAGGGAGCCCGACTCTCTACGAGCAGTACTAC. This sequence encodes CASRVTGSPTLYEQYY.

This chain joins TRBV12-3 or TRBV12-4 and TRBJ1-2; 11 nucleotides align to TRBD1. The CDR3 is made up of 16 amino acids. Losses at the gene ends were 7 bases for V and 0 bases for J; bases not matched to a gene: 7. The CDR3 DNA is TGTGCCAGCAAGAGGACAGGGGGCCTAACTAACTATGGCTACACCTTC. Translated: CASKRTGGLTNYGYTF.

Concerning this clonotype itself: This may stem from a read error, because a much larger clone lies one nucleotide away. This sequence joins TRBV6-5 and TRBJ2-6, with D perhaps matching TRBD1 (5 bases). The V gene lost 2 bases and the J gene lost 0 bases, with 8 bases spanning the gap. CDR1 is MNHEY, CDR2 SVGAGI, per germline. The CDR3 runs 16 residues. CDR3 DNA: TGTGCCAGCAGTTACACGACAGTCTCTGGGGCCAACGTCCTGACTTTC. Protein sequence: CASSYTTVSGANVLTF.

This clonotype was detected many times. V usage is TRBV6-2 or TRBV6-3 and J usage is TRBJ2-6, with unresolved D. Germline CDR1 is MNHEY and CDR2 is SVGEGT. The CDR3 is 19 residues long. Trimming pared 0 bases from V and 0 bases from J, leaving 15 bases between. The CDR3 DNA reads TGTGCCAGCAGTTACTCCGACTGGGGAATCTCCTCTGGGGCCAACGTCCTGACTTTC. It yields the protein CASSYSDWGISSGANVLTF.

This clonotype was seen ten or more times. The chain carries TRBV7-2 and TRBJ2-7; D may be TRBD1 or TRBD2 (5 bases each). From germline, CDR1 is SGHTA and CDR2 FQGNSA. V was shortened by 3 bases and J by 5 bases, with 14 bases between the two germline ends. The length of the CDR3 is 14 residues. CDR3 bases: TGTGCCAGCAGCTTGGATTTGGGGGTGGACGAGCAGTACTTC. Amino acids: CASSLDLGVDEQYF.

This clonotype was picked up many times. A much larger clone differs by one base, so this may be a read error. The rearrangement uses TRBV7-9 and TRBJ1-6; D uncertain. CDR3 length: 14 residues. The germline gives CDR1 SEHNR, CDR2 FQNEAQ (reference sequence). CDR3 bases: TGTGCCACTTCCGGACGGCTCTTGGGGTCACACCTCCACTTT. It codes for CATSGRLLGSHLHF.